Given below is one TCR beta chain in context. Under the authors' procedure: Reference gene primer amplification gave estimated nucleated cell counts. Assay used: immunoSEQ multiplex PCR; TCRdb lists only in-frame clones, some missing. V and J calls and clone size follow that table, whereas D and trimming were derived from the DNA. The sample carries 20,000 to 25,000 clones, around 90% recorded once. The sample is drawn from a study of blood T cell repertoires in COVID-19. Study context: Sites across the United States, Italy and Spain contributed samples from acute and convalescent COVID-19. T cells, B-cell-depleted T cells, or PBMCs provided the cDNA or gDNA that served as material.

CDR3 size: 14 residues. J gave up 5 bases and V 1 base, and 4 bases lay outside the gene matches. CDR1 SGHTA and CDR2 FQGNSA come from the germline V gene. This chain connects TRBV7-2 to TRBJ2-5; TRBD2 matches at 7 bases. The sequence derives from a human donor in a cohort sampled during active COVID-19. Sequencing was performed on peripheral blood. The CDR3 sequence is CASSLDVGGETQYF. In DNA form, the CDR3 reads TGTGCCAGCAGCTTAGATGTGGGAGGGGAGACCCAGTACTTC. The full variable domain, completed using reference TRBV7-2 and TRBJ2-5, is GAGVSQSPSNKVTEKGKDVELRCDPISGHTALYWYRQSLGQGLEFLIYFQGNSAPDKSGLPSDRFSAERTGGSVSTLTIQRTQQEDSAVYLCASSLDVGGETQYFGPGTRLLVL.